These 22 T cell receptor beta chains originate from one sample sequenced in a study of T cells in Graves' hyperthyroidism and ophthalmopathy. Amplification targeted TCR beta CDR3 regions from RNA transcripts. During a first-round RT-PCR of the TCR CDR3, the HTBI primer set was used. TCRdb re-derived calls from the multiplex PCR reads in MiXCR, one entry per CDR3 protein. This sample has about half a million distinct CDR3 sequences; 22% occur once, and the top ten carry approximately 49%. Input material: blood. These receptors originate from a woman in her 70s with Graves' ophthalmopathy.

The CDR3 loop reads CATSRDSPDSDSYNEQFF. In DNA, the CDR3 is TGTGCCACCAGCAGAGATTCCCCAGACTCAGACTCCTACAATGAGCAGTTCTTC. V is TRBV15 and J is TRBJ2-1; D gene unclear. This CDR3 comprises 18 residues. Germline V gene sequence: CDR1 LNHNV, CDR2 YYDKDF (reference sequence). Trimming took 0 bases from V and 0 from J, leaving 15 bases between them.

V usage is TRBV18 and J usage is TRBJ2-1; the D gene is possibly TRBD1 (5 bases). The CDR3 has 11 amino acids. In germline, CDR1 is KGHSH, CDR2 LQKENI. The V end was cut by 6 bases, the J end by 9 bases, with 9 bases between. DNA of the CDR3: TGTGCCAGCTCGCAGGGAAGTGAGCAGTTCTTC. Translated, it gives CASSQGSEQFF.

This clonotype is a singleton in its sample. The genes are TRBV4-2 and TRBJ2-2; TRBD2 agrees at 8 bases. Germline V gene data show CDR1 as LGHNA and CDR2 as YNFKEQ. The length of the CDR3 is 17 residues. V was pared by 1 base and J by 3 bases, with 7 bases of the junction left unmatched. CDR3 in amino acids: CASSQGGAGGDTGELFF. The DNA for the CDR3 is TGTGCCAGCAGCCAAGGAGGGGCGGGAGGAGACACCGGGGAGCTGTTTTTT.

This chain links TRBV28 with TRBJ1-5; D uncertain. The V gene lost 3 bases and the J gene lost 5 bases, with 14 bases spanning the gap. Germline CDR1 is MDHEN and CDR2 is SYDVKM. The CDR3 loop spans 15 amino acids. Here the CDR3 DNA reads TGTGCCAGCAGTTTTCTCGATCGGGCCCATCAGCCCCAGCATTTT. This codes for CASSFLDRAHQPQHF.

On this clonotype itself: Being one base from a much bigger clone, this may be a read error. The chain couples TRBV12-3 or TRBV12-4 to TRBJ2-1, with D perhaps TRBD2 (5 bases). CDR3 length: 14 amino acids. V shed 1 base and J shed 9 bases, with 13 bases lying between them. CDR3 protein: CASSLVPGNREQFF. The DNA of the CDR3 is TGTGCCAGCAGTTTAGTCCCGGGAAACCGTGAGCAGTTCTTC.

This clonotype was counted only a few times. The J gene is TRBJ1-1, the V gene TRBV6-2 or TRBV6-3; no firm D call. V was clipped by 3 bases and J by 1 base, with 12 bases between them. The CDR3 totals 15 residues. Germline V gene lookup returns CDR1 MNHEY and CDR2 SVGEGT. CDR3 in DNA: TGTGCCAGCAGTTATTTCGATGGCGGGAACACTGAAGCTTTCTTT. The encoded protein is CASSYFDGGNTEAFF.

This clonotype appeared a few times. V gene TRBV6-1 combines with J gene TRBJ2-7; 10 bases match TRBD1. CDR1 is MNHNS and CDR2 is SASEGT in the germline V gene. CDR3 size: 15 residues. With V trimmed by 5 bases and J by 3 bases, 7 bases remained unmatched. CDR3 sequence reads: CASSTPGQGRYEQYF. The CDR3 DNA is TGTGCCAGCAGTACTCCGGGACAGGGGCGCTACGAGCAGTACTTC.

This chain connects TRBV12-3 or TRBV12-4 to TRBJ1-2; D remains unclear. V dropped 8 bases and J dropped 8 bases, with 12 bases sitting between them. The length of the CDR3 is 11 residues. CDR3 nucleotide sequence: TGTGCCAGCTCGCTCCTCGGCGGCTACACCTTC. Residues: CASSLLGGYTF.

This sequence joins TRBV4-1 and TRBJ2-7; no definite D call. This CDR3 is 15 amino acids long. V lost 2 bases, J lost 0 bases, and 11 bases lay in between. The germline CDR1 and CDR2 sequences are MGHRA and YSYEKL. CDR3 region: CASSQFTQSSYEQYF. For the CDR3, the DNA is TGCGCCAGCAGCCAATTCACCCAGAGCTCCTACGAGCAGTACTTC.

This clonotype was detected a few times. The chain is built from TRBV7-9 and TRBJ2-1; D is unclear. The CDR3 is made up of 15 amino acids. Germline V gene data show CDR1 as SEHNR and CDR2 as FQNEAQ (reference sequence). Deletions cut 4 bases from V and 0 bases from J, with 10 bases between. The CDR3 is CASSYPGSSYNEQFF. As DNA, the CDR3 is TGTGCCAGCAGCTATCCCGGTTCCTCCTACAATGAGCAGTTCTTC.

This clonotype has at least ten counts. The genes are TRBV13 and TRBJ2-7; 8 bases match TRBD1. V dropped 5 bases and J dropped 4; count of bases not matched to a gene: 13. Germline V gene sequence: CDR1 PRHDT, CDR2 FYEKMQ (reference sequence). This CDR3 is built from 16 residues. The CDR3 is CASSQGTGTGLYEQYF. The CDR3 DNA sequence: TGTGCCAGCAGCCAGGGGACAGGAACGGGCCTATACGAGCAGTACTTC.

The chain joins TRBV19 to TRBJ1-5; D uncertain. CDR1 is LNHDA and CDR2 is SQIVND in the germline V gene (reference sequence). Trimming took 2 bases from V and 6 from J, leaving 5 bases between them. The CDR3 extends over 12 amino acids. The DNA of the CDR3 is TGTGCCAGTAGTATACGAATTCAGCCCCAGCATTTT. Translating gives CASSIRIQPQHF.

The chain couples TRBV9 to TRBJ2-7, with D possibly being TRBD1 or TRBD2 (5 bases each). The germline V gene encodes CDR1 SGDLS and CDR2 YYNGEE. Trimming shortened V by 0 bases and J by 3 bases, and 13 bases separated the two germline ends. The CDR3 has 15 amino acids. CDR3 loop: CASSVDGTPYYEQYF. The DNA of the CDR3 is TGTGCCAGCAGCGTAGACGGGACCCCCTACTACGAGCAGTACTTC. The full variable domain, in which reference TRBV9 and TRBJ2-7 provide the parts outside the CDR3, is DSGVTQTPKHLITATGQRVTLRCSPRSGDLSVYWYQQSLDQGLQFLIQYYNGEERAKGNILERFSAQQFPDLHSELNLSSLELGDSALYFCASSVDGTPYYEQYFGPGTRLTVT.

The chain joins TRBV19 to TRBJ2-2; 8 bases align to TRBD2. The germline CDR1 and CDR2 sequences are LNHDA and SQIVND (reference sequence). This CDR3 comprises 13 residues. Trimming cost V 7 bases and J 7 bases; bases outside gene matches: 5. The CDR3 reads CASKSGGNGELFF. The DNA of the CDR3 is TGTGCCAGTAAAAGCGGGGGAAACGGGGAGCTGTTTTTT.

The rearrangement links TRBV20-1 to TRBJ2-1; no clear D gene. Between the trimmed V and J ends, which lost 7 bases and 0 bases, there was a span of 16 bases. Germline CDR1 is DFQATT and CDR2 is SNEGSKA (reference sequence). This CDR3 contains 15 residues. The CDR3 bases are TGCAGTGTTATCAAAGCGAGGAGCTCCTACAATGAGCAGTTCTTC. Residues: CSVIKARSSYNEQFF.

This clonotype was counted between two and nine times. V is TRBV27 and J is TRBJ2-2; TRBD2 might be the D (6 bases). V lost 3 bases, J lost 7 bases, and 15 bases lay in between. In germline, CDR1 is MNHEY, CDR2 SMNVEV (reference sequence). CDR3 size: 15 residues. CDR3 sequence reads: CASSFAGRVGGELFF. The CDR3 DNA reads TGTGCCAGCAGTTTTGCGGGGCGTGTAGGCGGGGAGCTGTTTTTT.

CDR3 coding DNA: TGTGCCAGCAGTTTACAGGGGGGTATGTACACTGAAGCTTTCTTT. It codes for CASSLQGGMYTEAFF. V is TRBV6-2 or TRBV6-3 and J is TRBJ1-1; TRBD1 agrees at 8 bases. This CDR3 comprises 15 residues. Looked up from germline, CDR1 is MNHEY and CDR2 is SVGEGT. With V trimmed by 4 bases and J by 3 bases, 7 bases remained unmatched.

V usage is TRBV10-3 and J usage is TRBJ2-5, with 7 bases matching TRBD2. V lost 4 bases to trimming and J lost 5 bases; unmatched junction nucleotides: 10. The CDR3 loop spans 15 amino acids. Germline V CDR1 and CDR2: ENHRY, SYGVKD. In DNA, the CDR3 is TGTGCCATCAGTGTTAGCGCCCGGGGAGGGGAGACCCAGTACTTC. Protein sequence: CAISVSARGGETQYF.

Points on this clonotype: A much larger clone lies a single base off, so this may be a read error. The chain recombines TRBV7-2 with TRBJ1-1, with unresolved D. The CDR3 runs to 13 residues. Germline CDR1 and CDR2: SGHTA and FQGNSA. CDR3: CANSLMDRSEAFF. DNA of the CDR3: TGTGCCAACAGCTTAATGGATAGAAGTGAAGCTTTCTTT.

This chain links TRBV12-3 or TRBV12-4 with TRBJ2-5, with TRBD2 matching over 7 bases. CDR3 length: 15 residues. The V and J ends lost 3 bases and 3 bases, in that order; junction bases with no gene match: 7. The CDR3 DNA sequence: TGTGCCAGCAGTTTTGGCGGGGGAGATAAAGAGACCCAGTACTTC. Translation: CASSFGGGDKETQYF.

The V and J genes are TRBV4-3 and TRBJ1-2; 7 bases are a match to TRBD1. Looked up from germline, CDR1 is LGHNA and CDR2 is YSLEER. Losses at the gene ends were 7 bases for V and 5 bases for J; bases not matched to a gene: 13. The CDR3 spans 15 residues. The CDR3 sequence: CASTAGNPGGYGYTF. In DNA, the CDR3 is TGCGCCAGCACCGCCGGGAATCCAGGGGGTTATGGCTACACCTTC.

The J gene is TRBJ1-1, the V gene TRBV5-1, with 7 bases that match TRBD1. Germline CDR1 reads SGHRS; CDR2 reads YFSETQ. Losses at the gene ends were 3 bases for V and 2 bases for J; bases not matched to a gene: 10. The CDR3 extends over 16 amino acids. The DNA for the CDR3 is TGCGCCAGCAGCTCTACTTCGAACAGGGGAAACACTGAAGCTTTCTTT. Protein product: CASSSTSNRGNTEAFF.